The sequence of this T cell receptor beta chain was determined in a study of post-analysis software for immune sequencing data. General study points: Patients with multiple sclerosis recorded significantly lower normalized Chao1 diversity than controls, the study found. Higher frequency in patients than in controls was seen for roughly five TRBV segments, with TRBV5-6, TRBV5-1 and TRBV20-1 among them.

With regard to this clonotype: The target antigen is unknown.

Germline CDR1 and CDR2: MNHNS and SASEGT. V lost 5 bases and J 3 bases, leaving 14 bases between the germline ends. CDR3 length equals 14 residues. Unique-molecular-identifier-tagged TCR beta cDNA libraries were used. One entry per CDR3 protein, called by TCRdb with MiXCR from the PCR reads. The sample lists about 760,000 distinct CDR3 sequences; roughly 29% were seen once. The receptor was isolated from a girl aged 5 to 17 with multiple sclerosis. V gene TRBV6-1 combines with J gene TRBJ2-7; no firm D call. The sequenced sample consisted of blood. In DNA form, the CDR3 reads TGTGCCAGCAGTAATCCCGGGTCGTACTACGAGCAGTACTTC. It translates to CASSNPGSYYEQYF.